Presented here are 19 T cell receptor beta chains from one specimen sequenced in a study of blood T cell repertoires in COVID-19. The method was immunoSEQ multiplex PCR; TCRdb's version includes in-frame clones alone and lacks a portion of them. The table records some 270,000 clones, 90% of them present only once. The specimen sequenced was peripheral blood. The receptors shown here come from a woman aged 60-75 years with COVID-19, enrolled during active disease.

The rearrangement links TRBV5-4 to TRBJ1-2; TRBD1 aligns across 7 bases. From germline, CDR1 is SGHNT and CDR2 YYREEE (reference sequence). The length of the CDR3 is 13 residues. The V and J ends lost 4 bases and 1 base, in that order; junction bases with no gene match: 1. As DNA, the CDR3 is TGTGCCAGCAGCCGGGACAGTAACTATGGCTACACCTTC. It translates to CASSRDSNYGYTF.

This clone was seen more than once but under ten times. This chain joins TRBV6-5 and TRBJ2-4; TRBD1 aligns across 8 bases. V lost 4 bases, J lost 9 bases, and 5 bases stayed unmatched. Germline V lookup: CDR1 MNHEY, CDR2 SVGAGI. The CDR3 is 13 amino acids. CDR3 in DNA: TGTGCCAGCAGTTTTCAGGGGGCTGGCATTCAGTACTTC. Translating gives CASSFQGAGIQYF.

The chain carries TRBV4-3 and TRBJ2-7; D gene uncertain. V shed 4 bases and J shed 4 bases, with 11 bases lying between them. The CDR3 runs 13 residues. CDR1 and CDR2 (germline): LGHNA, YSLEER. The CDR3 DNA follows: TGCGCCAGCAGCCCTAGGTCTGGGTACGAGCAGTACTTC. Protein: CASSPRSGYEQYF.

The chain employs TRBV11-2 and TRBJ1-4, with 9 bases that match TRBD1. The trim removed 5 bases at V and 7 bases at J, leaving 5 bases unmatched. There are 14 residues in the CDR3. CDR1 is SGHAT, CDR2 FQNNGV, per germline. The CDR3 spells CASSATGGSEKLFF. The CDR3 DNA follows: TGTGCCAGCAGCGCCACAGGGGGCAGTGAAAAACTGTTTTTT.

The chain employs TRBV10-3 and TRBJ1-2; tentative D call: TRBD1 (5 bases). Deletions cut 11 bases from V and 2 bases from J, with 15 bases between. The V gene's germline CDR1 is ENHRY and CDR2 SYGVKD. The CDR3 has 13 residues. The CDR3 DNA is TGTGCCGCCTTGGGGGGTCCCAACTATGGCTACACCTTC. It is translated as CAALGGPNYGYTF.

The chain combines TRBV9 with TRBJ2-1; TRBD1 matches 9 bases. V lost 3 bases, J lost 5 bases, and 6 bases stayed unmatched. In germline, CDR1 is SGDLS, CDR2 YYNGEE. This CDR3 region has 15 residues. CDR3 sequence: CASSAGQGLNNEQFF. The CDR3, as DNA: TGTGCCAGCAGCGCAGGACAGGGGCTAAACAATGAGCAGTTCTTC. The full variable domain, with the rest looked up from reference TRBV9 and TRBJ2-1, is DSGVTQTPKHLITATGQRVTLRCSPRSGDLSVYWYQQSLDQGLQFLIQYYNGEERAKGNILERFSAQQFPDLHSELNLSSLELGDSALYFCASSAGQGLNNEQFFGPGTRLTVL.

This clone has more than one count but fewer than ten. V is TRBV6-4 and J is TRBJ1-2; unclear D gene. Germline assignment: CDR1 MRHNA and CDR2 SNTAGT. The ends were cut back, 0 bases at V and 7 bases at J, with 9 bases in the middle. The CDR3 totals 13 residues. Written as DNA, the CDR3 is TGTGCCAGCAGTGACTCGACCGCGGGTGGCTACACCTTC. This sequence encodes CASSDSTAGGYTF.

The V and J genes are TRBV6-5 and TRBJ1-5; D is possibly TRBD1 (6 bases). Germline V gene data show CDR1 as MNHEY and CDR2 as SVGAGI. The CDR3 consists of 14 residues. Trimming cost V 7 bases and J 3 bases, with 13 bases left between them. In DNA form, the CDR3 reads TGTGCCAGCAAAGGGGGGGGAGTCAATCAGCCCCAGCATTTT. Translating gives CASKGGGVNQPQHF.

The genes are TRBV7-9 and TRBJ2-1, with TRBD1 identical over 8 bases. Germline lookup yields CDR1 SEHNR and CDR2 FQNEAQ (reference sequence). The V segment lost 5 bases and the J segment 7 bases; nucleotides outside the gene matches: 10. The CDR3 runs 15 residues. The CDR3 sequence is CASSPSGTGRNEQFF. The DNA of the CDR3 is TGTGCCAGCAGCCCTTCCGGGACAGGACGGAATGAGCAGTTCTTC.

The rearrangement joins TRBV27 to TRBJ2-1, with TRBD1 matching 7 bases. Germline CDR1 and CDR2: MNHEY and SMNVEV (reference sequence). The CDR3 extends over 17 amino acids. With V trimmed by 0 bases and J by 2 bases, 7 bases remained unmatched. CDR3 in DNA: TGTGCCAGCAGTTTATCGATGACAGGGAGACCCTACAATGAGCAGTTCTTC. Its protein is CASSLSMTGRPYNEQFF.

This chain joins TRBV25-1 and TRBJ1-1, with D possibly TRBD1 on 6 matching bases. The CDR3 is 13 amino acids. CDR1 MGHDK and CDR2 SYGVNS come from the germline V gene. V was shortened by 2 bases and J by 3 bases, with 7 bases between the two germline ends. The DNA for the CDR3 is TGTGCCAGCAGTGAACAGGGGTACACTGAAGCTTTCTTT. It codes for CASSEQGYTEAFF.

The chain recombines TRBV30 with TRBJ1-2, with TRBD1 identical over 7 bases. Germline CDR1 and CDR2: GTSNPN and SVGIG (reference sequence). CDR3 length equals 15 residues. V lost 8 bases and J lost 3; bases outside the gene matches: 15. In DNA form, the CDR3 reads TGTGCCCTCAAGGAGGGGGCGAAAACGGACTATGGCTACACCTTC. Encoded protein: CALKEGAKTDYGYTF.

This chain connects TRBV6-2 or TRBV6-3 to TRBJ2-3; TRBD1 aligns across 10 bases. V trimming: 2 bases; J trimming: 3 bases; junction bases outside the gene matches: 5. CDR3 length: 16 amino acids. Germline V gene sequence: CDR1 MNHEY, CDR2 SVGEGT. CDR3 coding DNA: TGTGCCAGCAGTTACGTTTTGGGACAGGGGACAGATACGCAGTATTTT. It is translated as CASSYVLGQGTDTQYF.

The chain couples TRBV19 to TRBJ2-6; maybe TRBD2 (5 bases). V lost 1 base and J 1 base, leaving 5 bases between the germline ends. CDR3 size: 15 residues. From germline, CDR1 is LNHDA and CDR2 SQIVND (reference sequence). The CDR3 region is CASSIGRSGANVLTF. The CDR3 DNA sequence: TGTGCCAGTAGTATAGGGAGGTCTGGGGCCAACGTCCTGACTTTC.

The rearrangement joins TRBV5-4 to TRBJ2-3, with 7 bases fitting TRBD1. After removal of 4 bases from V and 4 bases from J, the junction contained 3 bases not matched to a gene. The CDR3 runs to 13 residues. Germline V gives CDR1 SGHNT, CDR2 YYREEE (reference sequence). The CDR3 coding sequence is TGTGCCAGCAGCCTACAGGGGTCAGATACGCAGTATTTT. Its translation: CASSLQGSDTQYF.

CDR3: CASSFLKGDYEQYF. In nucleotides, the CDR3 is TGTGCCAGCAGCTTCCTAAAGGGGGACTACGAGCAGTACTTC. The chain is built from TRBV7-2 and TRBJ2-7; D perhaps matches TRBD1 (6 bases). The CDR3 is 14 residues long. V lost 3 bases and J 3 bases, leaving 12 bases between the germline ends. Germline V gene data show CDR1 as SGHTA and CDR2 as FQGNSA.

The chain is built from TRBV5-1 and TRBJ2-2, with D hard to call. With 7 bases removed from V and 3 bases from J, the gap between germline ends came to 10 bases. This CDR3 region has 13 residues. Germline-derived CDR1 and CDR2 are SGHRS and YFSETQ. The DNA for the CDR3 is TGCGCCAGCGCGGCCGGGTACACCGGGGAGCTGTTTTTT. Residues: CASAAGYTGELFF.

This clone was seen just once. V and J are TRBV3-1 (or the pseudogene TRBV3-2) and TRBJ2-7; D possibly corresponds to TRBD1 (6 bases). The CDR3 runs to 16 residues. Per the germline V gene, CDR1 is LGHDT and CDR2 is YNNKEL (reference sequence). Trimming removed 2 bases at V and 0 bases at J, with 14 bases between. The CDR3 DNA follows: TGTGCCAGCAGCCAAACGCGTACAGGGCTCTCCTACGAGCAGTACTTC. Amino acids: CASSQTRTGLSYEQYF.

J is TRBJ2-3 and V is TRBV18, with 12 bases fitting TRBD2. The CDR3 sequence is 15 residues long. Germline V gene lookup returns CDR1 KGHSH and CDR2 LQKENI. V was clipped by 4 bases and J by 4 bases; unmatched bases: 3. The CDR3: CASSQLAGGPDTQYF. In DNA, the CDR3 is TGTGCCAGCTCACAACTAGCGGGGGGCCCAGATACGCAGTATTTT.